Sequencing of this TCR beta chain was carried out in a study of cytomegalovirus exposure and HLA in healthy donors. The wider study: HLA-typed donors were the source of 82 million or so unique TCRs, which an early data release held.

PCR involved 60 Vbeta and 13 Jbeta primers. The repertoire was sequenced with immunoSEQ multiplex PCR; TCRdb's copy has only in-frame clones and lacks some. The repertoire holds under 200,000 clones, about 79% seen once, with 2% to 2.5% in the top ten. The study's findings and limits: Later analysis suggested most CMV-associated TCR beta chains were HLA-restricted. Earlier findings revealed that most TCR beta V segments proved productive either about 87% or about 30% of the time. Reportedly, TCR beta sequences accurately predicted HLA-A and HLA-B alleles in most subjects.

The germline V gene encodes CDR1 SGHRS and CDR2 YFSETQ. The CDR3 runs to 14 residues. J lost 4 bases, V lost 4 bases, and 5 bases had no gene match. This clone came up a few times. Its antigen is not known. This clonotype was sampled from a woman aged 45-60 years in good health and CMV-seronegative. V usage is TRBV5-1 and J usage is TRBJ1-1, with 9 bases identical to TRBD1. Sequencing was carried out using PBMCs. The CDR3 here is CASSPVGQGTEAFF. Here the CDR3 DNA reads TGCGCCAGCAGCCCGGTGGGACAGGGCACTGAAGCTTTCTTT.